Included here is one T cell receptor beta chain sequence, with context. As yet, its antigen is unknown. The CDR3 runs 17 residues. The V and J ends lost 0 bases and 0 bases respectively, with 13 bases between them. Per germline, CDR1 SGDLS and CDR2 YYNGEE. The sample comes from a study of cytomegalovirus exposure and HLA in healthy donors. Primers included in the PCR were 60 Vbeta and 13 Jbeta primers. Libraries were prepared by immunoSEQ multiplex PCR; TCRdb keeps only in-frame clonotypes and omits some of them. The sample yields more than 130,000 clones, roughly 75% seen once. Regarding the study as a whole: The study dropped some indistinguishable V segments, TRBV6-2 and TRBV6-3 among them. Per a later analysis, about 17,000 TCR beta sequences showed association with HLA alleles at 0.05 false discovery rate. No immune exposure information besides CMV serostatus was available.

The clonotype comes from a man between 40 and 49 years old in good health and CMV-seropositive. The source material was PBMCs. This chain links TRBV9 with TRBJ1-3; tentative D call: TRBD1 (5 bases). This CDR3 is CASSVEVTGLSGNTIYF. DNA of the CDR3: TGTGCCAGCAGCGTAGAAGTAACAGGCCTCTCTGGAAACACCATATATTTT.